Below are 21 T cell receptor beta chains sequenced from a single sample in a study of blood T cell repertoires in COVID-19. The protocol was immunoSEQ multiplex PCR, while the TCRdb copy is restricted to in-frame clones and leaves out a portion. Found here are 140,000 to 150,000 clones, about nine tenths of them singletons; the top ten hold roughly 4.3%. Sequenced sample: PBMCs or T cells enriched from blood (not recorded which). Every receptor here comes from a man aged 45 to 65 who had recovered from COVID-19.

The rearrangement joins TRBV6-6 to TRBJ1-2; D is ambiguous. Trimming stripped 4 bases from V and 2 bases from J, with 2 bases between. From germline, CDR1 is MNHNY and CDR2 SVGAGI (reference sequence). The CDR3 is 11 amino acids. This CDR3 reads CASSSNYGYTF. CDR3 DNA sequence: TGTGCCAGCAGTTCGAACTATGGCTACACCTTC.

This clone was picked up a small number of times. The chain couples TRBV6-6 to TRBJ1-5; D remains unclear. Trimming removed 0 bases from V and 7 bases from J, with 16 bases in between. CDR3 length: 16 residues. Germline values: CDR1 MNHNY, CDR2 SVGAGI (reference sequence). The CDR3, as DNA: TGTGCCAGCAGTTACTCAGGGTCGGGCGGAGGACAGCCCCAGCATTTT. It yields the protein CASSYSGSGGGQPQHF.

This chain links TRBV28 with TRBJ2-3; 7 positions match TRBD2. Germline V gene data show CDR1 as MDHEN and CDR2 as SYDVKM. After removal of 1 base from V and 3 bases from J, the junction contained 4 bases not matched to a gene. The CDR3 has 15 amino acids. Here the CDR3 DNA reads TGTGCCAGCAGTTTATTGGGGGGGGGAACAGATACGCAGTATTTT. It encodes CASSLLGGGTDTQYF.

This clone occurred once. The rearrangement links TRBV9 to TRBJ2-7; 7 bases are shared with TRBD2. V was pared by 0 bases and J by 1 base, with 10 bases of the junction left unmatched. The CDR3 loop spans 17 amino acids. Germline CDR1 and CDR2: SGDLS and YYNGEE. The CDR3 DNA reads TGTGCCAGCAGCGTAGGTGTAAGCGGGATGGCGTCCTACGAGCAGTACTTC. Translated: CASSVGVSGMASYEQYF. The full variable domain, in which reference TRBV9 and TRBJ2-7 provide the parts outside the CDR3, is DSGVTQTPKHLITATGQRVTLRCSPRSGDLSVYWYQQSLDQGLQFLIQYYNGEERAKGNILERFSAQQFPDLHSELNLSSLELGDSALYFCASSVGVSGMASYEQYFGPGTRLTVT.

This chain's CDR3 is CAWSRGGLNEKLFF. CDR3 nucleotide sequence: TGTGCCTGGAGTCGAGGGGGCCTTAATGAAAAACTGTTTTTT. The chain recombines TRBV30 with TRBJ1-4; 7 bases match TRBD1. The CDR3 length is 14 residues. Germline V gene data show CDR1 as GTSNPN and CDR2 as SVGIG (reference sequence). V was pared by 2 bases and J by 4 bases, with 4 bases of the junction left unmatched.

This rearrangement joins TRBV28 to TRBJ1-2; D might be TRBD1 (5 bases). With 5 bases removed from V and 2 bases from J, the gap between germline ends came to 15 bases. The CDR3 runs 15 residues. CDR1 and CDR2 from the germline V gene are MDHEN and SYDVKM. DNA for the CDR3: TGTGCCAGCAGTCCCCGGGGGAGCCCAAACTATGGCTACACCTTC. This codes for CASSPRGSPNYGYTF.

V usage is TRBV7-9 and J usage is TRBJ1-1; maybe TRBD1 (6 bases). The CDR3 extends over 13 amino acids. The V end was cut by 5 bases, the J end by 3 bases, with 10 bases between. CDR1 and CDR2 (germline): SEHNR, FQNEAQ (reference sequence). As DNA, the CDR3 is TGTGCCAGCAGCCGACAGGTGGACACTGAAGCTTTCTTT. Encoded protein: CASSRQVDTEAFF.

This clone was seen just once. V and J are TRBV5-4 and TRBJ2-5; D is perhaps TRBD2 (6 bases). This CDR3 is built from 13 residues. Per the germline V gene, CDR1 is SGHNT and CDR2 is YYREEE (reference sequence). Trimming pared 2 bases from V and 7 bases from J, leaving 12 bases between. As DNA, the CDR3 is TGTGCCAGCAGCTTAGAGCCCGGGGGGACCCAGTACTTC. Amino acids: CASSLEPGGTQYF.

The chain has TRBV2 and TRBJ2-7; 11 bases fit TRBD2. With V trimmed by 4 bases and J by 12 bases, 5 bases remained unmatched. This CDR3 has 12 amino acids. Per germline, CDR1 SNHLY and CDR2 FYNNEI. CDR3 DNA sequence: TGTGCCAGCAGTGCTAGCGGGGGGCGACTGTACGTC. Translated: CASSASGGRLYV.

The rearrangement joins TRBV5-1 to TRBJ1-3, with unresolved D. Germline V gene sequence: CDR1 SGHRS, CDR2 YFSETQ. Trimming took 4 bases from V and 3 from J, leaving 5 bases between them. The CDR3 totals 12 residues. The CDR3 loop reads CASSPGGNTIYF. The CDR3 nucleotides are TGCGCCAGCAGCCCGGGTGGAAACACCATATATTTT.

This chain joins TRBV9 and TRBJ2-6; possible D gene TRBD1, 6 bases. Germline V gives CDR1 SGDLS, CDR2 YYNGEE. The V and J ends lost 5 bases and 5 bases respectively, with 8 bases between them. The CDR3 runs to 13 residues. In DNA, the CDR3 is TGTGCCAGCAGTCGGGACAGGGCCAACGTCCTGACTTTC. It translates to CASSRDRANVLTF.

The chain recombines TRBV4-3 with TRBJ2-1; tentative D call: TRBD2 (6 bases). The V end lost 0 bases, the J end lost 5 bases, and 11 bases lay between the germline ends. The CDR3 covers 15 residues. The germline gives CDR1 LGHNA, CDR2 YSLEER. Written as DNA, the CDR3 is TGCGCCAGCAGCCAAGAGCTAGCGCGCCACAATGAGCAGTTCTTC. Translated, it gives CASSQELARHNEQFF.

CDR3 in DNA: TGTGCCAGTAGTATAAGGGACTTTCCCTACGAGCAGTACTTC. This translates into CASSIRDFPYEQYF. The chain employs TRBV19 and TRBJ2-7, with D perhaps matching TRBD2 (6 bases). Germline V gene lookup returns CDR1 LNHDA and CDR2 SQIVND (reference sequence). Deletions cut 2 bases from V and 2 bases from J, with 10 bases between. The CDR3 sequence is 14 residues long. The full variable domain, rest sourced from reference TRBV19 and TRBJ2-7, is DGGITQSPKYLFRKEGQNVTLSCEQNLNHDAMYWYRQDPGQGLRLIYYSQIVNDFQKGDIAEGYSVSREKKESFPLTVTSAQKNPTAFYLCASSIRDFPYEQYFGPGTRLTVT.

The genes are TRBV6-5 and TRBJ1-5, with 10 bases fitting TRBD1. The CDR3 spans 14 residues. CDR1 is MNHEY, CDR2 SVGAGI, per germline. V lost 10 bases to trimming and J lost 7 bases; unmatched junction nucleotides: 10. Here the CDR3 reads CATEDRGQRQPQHF. Written as DNA, the CDR3 is TGTGCCACCGAAGACAGGGGGCAACGGCAGCCCCAGCATTTT.

This clone has a single count. The CDR3 loop is CASSKIVGYEQYF. The CDR3 nucleotides read TGTGCCAGTAGTAAAATCGTCGGCTACGAGCAGTACTTC. V usage is TRBV19 and J usage is TRBJ2-7; the D is unclear. This CDR3 is 13 amino acids long. Germline V gives CDR1 LNHDA, CDR2 SQIVND (reference sequence). Trimming pared 4 bases from V and 3 bases from J, leaving 10 bases between.

CDR3: CASKSDSASYNEQFF. The CDR3 DNA is TGTGCCAGCAAATCGGACAGCGCCTCCTACAATGAGCAGTTCTTC. This chain joins TRBV25-1 and TRBJ2-1; weak D call: TRBD1 (6 bases). With 7 bases removed from V and 0 bases from J, the gap between germline ends came to 13 bases. Looked up from germline, CDR1 is MGHDK and CDR2 is SYGVNS. CDR3 length: 15 amino acids. Full variable domain (outside the CDR3, taken from reference TRBV25-1 and TRBJ2-1): EADIYQTPRYLVIGTGKKITLECSQTMGHDKMYWYQQDPGMELHLIHYSYGVNSTEKGDLSSESTVSRIRTEHFPLTLESARPSHTSQYLCASKSDSASYNEQFFGPGTRLTVL.

This chain connects TRBV7-2 to TRBJ2-1, with 11 bases identical to TRBD1. J was trimmed by 7 bases and V by 2 bases; bases with no gene match: 4. CDR1 is SGHTA, CDR2 FQGNSA, per germline. The CDR3 is 15 amino acids. In nucleotides, the CDR3 is TGTGCCAGCAGCTTACGGACAGGGGGCAGGAATGAGCAGTTCTTC. Translation gives CASSLRTGGRNEQFF.

The chain combines TRBV5-8 with TRBJ1-1, with unresolved D. The CDR3 length is 14 residues. Per germline, CDR1 SGHTS and CDR2 YDEGEE. The V end lost 3 bases, the J end lost 1 base, and 10 bases lay between the germline ends. The CDR3 DNA follows: TGTGCCAGCAGCTGGACTCTTCGGAACACTGAAGCTTTCTTT. Translation gives CASSWTLRNTEAFF.

The chain uses TRBV7-9 and TRBJ2-1; 15 bases line up with TRBD2. CDR1 is SEHNR and CDR2 is FQNEAQ in the germline V gene (reference sequence). V lost 2 bases and J lost 2; bases outside the gene matches: 4. The CDR3 is 18 residues long. CDR3 in amino acids: CASSLPGLAGGTYNEQFF. CDR3 in DNA: TGTGCCAGCAGCTTACCGGGACTAGCGGGAGGAACCTACAATGAGCAGTTCTTC.

J is TRBJ1-4 and V is TRBV21-1; TRBD1 is the table's D call and was not checked against the DNA. TRBV21-1 is a recognized pseudogene. This CDR3 has 16 amino acids. The CDR3 region has the DNA TGTGCCAGCAGCAAATCAAACAGGGTACCTAATGAAAAACTGTTTTTT. Its protein product is CASSKSNRVPNEKLFF.

There are a few counts of this clone. V is TRBV7-3 and J is TRBJ1-1; a weak D match, TRBD1 (5 bases). Per germline, CDR1 SGHTA and CDR2 FQGTGA. This CDR3 spans 15 amino acids. The ends were cut back, 1 base at V and 2 bases at J, with 11 bases in the middle. In DNA form, the CDR3 reads TGTGCCAGCAGCTTAAAAGACAGTGAAAACACTGAAGCTTTCTTT. Residues: CASSLKDSENTEAFF.